The source of this TCR beta chain is a study of blood T cells in healthy people across ages. The CDR3 is made up of 15 amino acids. V was trimmed by 0 bases and J by 6 bases, leaving 12 bases between them. Germline values: CDR1 LGHNA, CDR2 YSLEER. A few counts support this clonotype. Sample-barcoded 5' priming and a J-beta primer mix drove a second PCR of roughly 7 to 11 cycles. MiXCR, applied by TCRdb to the 5' RACE reads, yields one record per CDR3 protein. In the table there are more than 650,000 distinct CDR3 sequences, about a fifth of which are singletons. The receptor comes from a man between 65 and 85 years old in good health. Material: blood. The chain joins TRBV4-3 to TRBJ1-5; D remains ambiguous. CDR3 in amino acids: CASSQEWGMGQPQHF. Here the CDR3 DNA reads TGCGCCAGCAGCCAAGAGTGGGGAATGGGTCAGCCCCAGCATTTT.